Listed below are T cell receptor beta chains from one sample, sequenced in a study of CD8+CD57+ T cells in acquired aplastic anemia. MiXCR, applied by TCRdb to the reads, yields one record per CDR3 protein. The sample has about 160,000 distinct CDR3 sequences; roughly 50% are singletons. Sequenced: sorted CD4+, CD8+, or CD8+CD57+ T cells (not recorded which) from PBMCs. Source of these receptors: a human donor with aplastic anemia. CDR3s include the opening cysteine and the closing phenylalanine or tryptophan. The D gene is left open where the match is weak. Some rows mark clone size as missing; the rest say once, few, many or name a class of expanded clone.

>NA|TRBV7-2|TRBJ2-1|NA
TGTGCCAGCAGCCCCCCCTACAATGAGCAGTTATTC
CASSPPYNEQLF
>NA|TRBV6-1|TRBJ2-7|NA
TGTGCCACCTACCGCCTAGGCTCCTACGAGCAGTACTTC
CATYRLGSYEQYF
>NA|TRBV7-3|TRBJ1-1|NA
TGTGCCAGCGGGGCCAGGATGAACACTGAAGCTTACTTT
CASGARMNTEAYF
>NA|TRBV12-3/TRBV12-4|TRBJ1-2|NA
TGTGCCAGCAGTCGGCACCAGATGGGCTACACCTTC
CASSRHQMGYTF
>few|TRBV7-9|TRBJ1-2|NA
TGTGCCAGCAGCTTAGGGAGGTCCTATGGCTACACCTTC
CASSLGRSYGYTF
>many|TRBV29-1|TRBJ1-2|NA
TGCAGCGTTGACAGGGGCTATGGCTACACCTTC
CSVDRGYGYTF
>NA|TRBV11-1|TRBJ2-7|TRBD1
TGTGCCAGCAGCCCTTGGACAGGGGGCATACGATACGAGCAGTACTTC
CASSPWTGGIRYEQYF
>few|TRBV15|TRBJ2-1|TRBD1
TGTGCCACCAGCAGACCGGGACAGGGAGGAAATGAGCAGTTCTTC
CATSRPGQGGNEQFF
>many|TRBV5-1|TRBJ1-2|NA
TGCGCCAGCAGCTTGGGGCCAGGACACCCGGATGGCTACACCTTC
CASSLGPGHPDGYTF
>NA|TRBV11-2|TRBJ1-2|NA
TGTGCCAGCAGCGAATGGGTTCAGTCGACCGACTATGGCTACACCTTC
CASSEWVQSTDYGYTF
>NA|TRBV19|TRBJ2-7|TRBD2
TGTGCCAGTAGTATAGGTTGGGCTAGCGGGAATTACGAGCAGTACTTC
CASSIGWASGNYEQYF
>many|TRBV5-1|TRBJ2-7|NA
TGCGCCAGCAGCTTGAGTGTGGGGGAGCAGTACTTC
CASSLSVGEQYF
>NA|TRBV29-1|TRBJ2-3|NA
TGCAGCGTTGGATTCGGGGTTTTCACAGATACGCAGTATTTT
CSVGFGVFTDTQYF
>few|TRBV29-1|TRBJ2-1|NA
TGCAGCGTTGTTGGCAGGGCCAATGAGCAGTTCTTC
CSVVGRANEQFF
>few|TRBV27|TRBJ2-3|TRBD2
TGTGCCAGCAGTCTACTGCAACCGGGACTAGCGGGAGGTAGGGCTGCTACGCAGTATTTT
CASSLLQPGLAGGRAATQYF
>once|TRBV6-1|TRBJ2-7|NA
TGTGCCAGCAACTTGGCGTCCTACGAGCAGTACTTC
CASNLASYEQYF
>NA|TRBV24-1|TRBJ1-1|NA
TGTGCCGCCAGGAGCACTGAAGCTTTCTTT
CAARSTEAFF
>many|TRBV24-1|TRBJ2-7|TRBD2
TGTGCCACCAGTCTCAGCGGGAGTGGTTACGAGCAGTACTTC
CATSLSGSGYEQYF
>NA|TRBV10-3|TRBJ1-1|NA
TGTGCCATCAGTGAGTCGAATCCCCAGGGGGAAGCTTTCTTT
CAISESNPQGEAFF
>NA|TRBV5-1|TRBJ1-1|TRBD1
TGCGCCAGCAGCTTATGGGACAGGGCACTAACGGACACTGAAGCTTCCTTT
CASSLWDRALTDTEASF
>NA|TRBV11-2|TRBJ2-1|NA
TGTGCCAGTAGTATAGACCTGGACCGTGACAATGAGCGGCTCTTC
CASSIDLDRDNERLF
>once|TRBV11-1|TRBJ1-2|TRBD1
TGTGCCAGCAGCCCCCTTACAGGGGGAACCGCGGGCGGTGGCTACACCTTC
CASSPLTGGTAGGGYTF
>many|TRBV4-2|TRBJ2-5|NA
TGTGCCAGCAGCCAAACCCCCCGGGACCAGGGTGGGGAGACCCAGTACTTC
CASSQTPRDQGGETQYF
>NA|TRBV3-1|TRBJ1-2|NA
TGTGCCAGCAGCCTGGGAGGGGGACCCCATGGCTACACCTTC
CASSLGGGPHGYTF
>NA|TRBV2|TRBJ2-5|NA
TGTGCCAGCACCACGCTCGCGGAAGAGACCCAGTACTTC
CASTTLAEETQYF
>NA|TRBV19|TRBJ2-7|NA
TGTGCCAGTTGGTCTCCCCCTAACTCCTACGAGCAGTACTTC
CASWSPPNSYEQYF
>few|TRBV2|TRBJ1-5|NA
TGTGCCAGCAGTTTGGGGGAGGGACAGCCCCAGCATTTT
CASSLGEGQPQHF
>NA|TRBV10-3|TRBJ2-7|NA
TGTGCCATCAGTTCCGACGGCTACGAGCAGTACTTC
CAISSDGYEQYF
>NA|TRBV5-1|TRBJ2-7|NA
TGCGCCAGCAGCTTGGCCGGGACTTACCATTACGAGCAGTACTTC
CASSLAGTYHYEQYF
>many|TRBV24-1|TRBJ2-1|NA
TGTGCCACCAGTGATTTGAAGTCCGGGACGGAAAAGGGCTCCTACAATGAGCAGTTCTTC
CATSDLKSGTEKGSYNEQFF
>few|TRBV5-1|TRBJ2-2|NA
TGCGCCAGCAAGGGGACACCAAACACCGGGGAGCTGTTTTTT
CASKGTPNTGELFF
>once|TRBV15|TRBJ1-5|NA
TGTGCCACCAGCAGAGTCGACAGGATTCCCCAGCCCCAGCATTTT
CATSRVDRIPQPQHF
>NA|TRBV19|TRBJ1-1|NA
TGTGCCAGCCATCGGAACACTGAAGCTTTCTTT
CASHRNTEAFF
>few|TRBV10-1|TRBJ2-5|NA
TGCGCCAGCAGTGGAAAGACCCAGTACTTC
CASSGKTQYF
>many|TRBV9|TRBJ1-1|NA
TGTGCCAGCAGCGTAGAGGGGGGCACTGAAGCTTTCTTT
CASSVEGGTEAFF
>many|TRBV29-1|TRBJ2-7|TRBD2
TGCAGCGTGGCTGCTACTAGCGGTAGCTCCTACGAGCAGTACTTC
CSVAATSGSSYEQYF
>many|TRBV19|TRBJ1-2|NA
TGTGCCAGTAGTTTCCCCATTCCTAGGGGGGCTGGTGGCTACACCTTC
CASSFPIPRGAGGYTF
>many|TRBV5-1|TRBJ2-1|NA
TGCGCCAGCAGCTTGGATAGGGCAGGTGGCTACAATGAGCAGTTCTTC
CASSLDRAGGYNEQFF
>NA|TRBV6-5|TRBJ2-3|NA
TGTGCCAGCAGTTTTGCGCCCCCAGTCGATACGCAGTATTTT
CASSFAPPVDTQYF
>NA|TRBV10-3|TRBJ2-7|NA
TGTGCCATCAGTGTTGCGGAAACCTACGAGCAGTACTTC
CAISVAETYEQYF
>NA|TRBV4-1|TRBJ2-7|NA
TGCGCCAGCAGCCAAATCTCTATCGGGATGTACGAGCAGTACTTC
CASSQISIGMYEQYF
>NA|TRBV7-9|TRBJ2-7|NA
TGTGCCAGCAGCGGGAGCGAAAACGAGCAGTACTTC
CASSGSENEQYF
>many|TRBV24-1|TRBJ1-1|NA
TGTGCCACCAGTGACCCATCCAACACTGAAGCTTTCTTT
CATSDPSNTEAFF
>NA|TRBV19|TRBJ1-1|NA
TGTGCCAGTACCCCGGAACAGCCTTTGAACACTGAAGCTTTCTTT
CASTPEQPLNTEAFF
>many|TRBV30|TRBJ1-6|NA
TGTGCCTGGAGTGCCGGGACTAATTCACCCCTCCACTTT
CAWSAGTNSPLHF
>NA|TRBV9|TRBJ1-2|NA
TGTGCCAGCAGCGTAGATTCGGTAGGGGGGGCTAGTGGGTACACCTTC
CASSVDSVGGASGYTF
>NA|TRBV9|TRBJ2-5|NA
TGTGCCAGCAGCCCAGGATCGGGGACCCAGTACTTC
CASSPGSGTQYF
>NA|TRBV25-1|TRBJ1-6|TRBD1
TGTGCCAGCAGTGAATCGAGGACAGGGGCTGGGTATTCACCCCTCCACTTT
CASSESRTGAGYSPLHF
>NA|TRBV7-6|TRBJ2-5|NA
TGTGCCAGCAGCTTTCGGGACCAAGAGACCCAGTACTTC
CASSFRDQETQYF
>many|TRBV7-6|TRBJ2-7|TRBD2
TGTGCCAGCAGCCCATTGGCTAGCGGGTTCTACGAGCAGTACTTC
CASSPLASGFYEQYF
>many|TRBV5-1|TRBJ2-7|NA
TGCGCCAGCAGCTTGGCTTCGTCTAGCCTCCACGAGCAGTACTTC
CASSLASSSLHEQYF
>few|TRBV7-9|TRBJ2-5|TRBD1
TGTGCCAGCAGACGCGGACAGGGAGAGACCCAGTACTTC
CASRRGQGETQYF
>NA|TRBV9|TRBJ1-1|NA
TGTGCCAGCACAGCACTCGCCACCTCGAACACTGACGCTTTCTTT
CASTALATSNTDAFF
>many|TRBV12-3/TRBV12-4|TRBJ1-2|NA
TGTGCCAGCAGTTTAGCGGGGGGCGACTATGGCTACACCTTC
CASSLAGGDYGYTF
>few|TRBV15|TRBJ2-1|NA
TGTGCCACCGGTCTCTCGAATGAGCAGTTCTTC
CATGLSNEQFF